This T cell receptor (beta chain) is drawn from a study of control samples from healthy donors and cancer patients. The table came from immunoSEQ multiplex PCR; TCRdb's copy has only in-frame clones and leaves some out. Among about 160,000 clones listed, roughly 94% were seen once. This receptor was identified in a man aged 55 to 70 with colorectal cancer. The sample was PBMCs.

The CDR3 is CASKDGGPNTGELFF. The CDR3 DNA reads TGTGCCAGCAAAGACGGGGGGCCAAACACCGGGGAGCTGTTTTTT. The chain couples TRBV25-1 to TRBJ2-2, with D possibly being TRBD2 (7 bases). There are 15 residues in the CDR3. V shed 7 bases and J shed 2 bases, with 14 bases lying between them. Germline-derived CDR1 and CDR2 are MGHDK and SYGVNS.